The present T cell receptor beta chain was sequenced within a study of cytomegalovirus exposure and HLA in healthy donors (dated by TCRdb to about 2017). In the study overall: A later analysis indicated that the 120 validation repertoires were generated on the platform also employed for the 666 repertoires of the first cohort. The study aimed to test whether cataloging public T cell receptors could reveal signatures of past pathogen exposure. A separate validation cohort of roughly 130 different subjects was used in addition to the roughly 700-subject first cohort. The study combined high-throughput TCR immunosequencing, statistical association of individual TCRs with disease status, and machine learning to predict cytomegalovirus infection status.

Notes on this clone: What antigen it recognizes has not been identified. The input lacks base qualities; no much larger clone sits a single base away.

The research as a whole found: Most TCR sequences were seen in very few donors, while some public TCRs were found in many individuals. The study listed around 160 TCR beta chains as associated with cytomegalovirus. The authors suggested that the approach could potentially be generalized to other disease states and immunological phenotypes. In vitro tests confirmed that a few of the cytomegalovirus-associated TCR beta chains recognize cytomegalovirus antigens. All 110 or so repertoires were used to score co-occurrence in the validation cohort in a later analysis, because that analysis had no HLA typing for the cohort. Subsequent analysis determined that TCRs grouped into clusters in the first cohort also showed a tendency toward co-occurrence across the roughly 110 validation repertoires, and 85% to 95% of cluster scores exceeded 0. The classifier was reported to diagnose cytomegalovirus status with high specificity and sensitivity in both the original and validation cohorts.

The donors were included in the validation cohort of some 110 subjects, a group kept apart from the roughly 670-subject first cohort. The library was built by means of the immunoSEQ multiplex PCR assay. On the authors' methods: A statistical classification framework was built for diagnosing cytomegalovirus status from the catalog of TCR beta chain sequences. In TCRdb, the immuneACCESS table is reduced to in-frame sequences with V and J assigned. These tables do not hold every clone; where another copy was compared, an unresolved V gene accounts for under half, and the others remain unexplained. The V and J calls and the clone size are those of that table, but D and trimming were determined from the DNA. Across this sample there are roughly 73,000 clones, with roughly 95% seen only once. The ten largest account for approximately 3.4% of the sample. Its CDR3 holds 12 amino acids, cysteine through phenylalanine. CDR3 DNA only is kept here, 36 bases in frame from base 1. Looking up the germline V gene yields CDR1 SNHLY and CDR2 FYNNEI. V loses 8 bases of germline sequence and J loses 7 bases, and the interval between the two ends is 9 bases.

Material for sequencing was PBMCs. The clonotype originates from a young man in good health and CMV-seronegative. The chain is assembled from TRBV2 and TRBJ1-6; the D gene remains uncertain. The sequenced DNA: TGTGCCAGCGCCCTAACGAATTCACCCCTCCACTTT. It specifies CASALTNSPLHF.